The 19 T cell receptor beta chains listed next were all sequenced from one sample in a study of blood T cell repertoires in COVID-19. The data were produced by immunoSEQ multiplex PCR, yet TCRdb's version contains in-frame clones alone and is incomplete. This table has 110,000 to 150,000 clones, approximately 80% appearing once. Sequencing was done on a sample of peripheral blood. The receptor source for this set is a woman aged 60 to 75 with acute or convalescent COVID-19.

This clone occurred once. The chain joins TRBV5-1 to TRBJ2-4, with D tentatively TRBD1 (6 bases). Germline assignment: CDR1 SGHRS and CDR2 YFSETQ. Trimming pared 3 bases from V and 0 bases from J, leaving 16 bases between. The CDR3 sequence is 17 residues long. The CDR3 nucleotides are TGCGCCAGCAGCTCAGGGGTAGGCTCTAAAGCCAAAAACATTCAGTACTTC. Protein product: CASSSGVGSKAKNIQYF. Supplemented by reference TRBV5-1 and TRBJ2-4, the full variable domain reads KAGVTQTPRYLIKTRGQQVTLSCSPISGHRSVSWYQQTPGQGLQFLFEYFSETQRNKGNFPGRFSGRQFSNSRSEMNVSTLELGDSALYLCASSSGVGSKAKNIQYFGAGTRLSVL.

J is TRBJ2-7 and V is TRBV6-6, with TRBD1 matching 9 bases. CDR1 is MNHNY and CDR2 is SVGAGI in the germline V gene (reference sequence). The ends lost 2 bases at V and 6 bases at J; junction bases unmatched: 5. This CDR3 is built from 14 residues. The CDR3, as DNA: TGTGCCAGCAGTTACGGGACAGGGTGGGGCGAGCAGTACTTC. This gives the protein CASSYGTGWGEQYF.

The gene calls are TRBV7-8 and TRBJ1-5; TRBD1 matches 7 bases. The J segment lost 2 bases and the V segment lost 5 bases, leaving 9 bases of the junction unmatched. This CDR3 contains 16 residues. Germline V gene data show CDR1 as SGHVS and CDR2 as FQNEAQ. The CDR3 DNA follows: TGTGCCAGCAGCGTAACAGGGGATAGTGGCAATCAGCCCCAGCATTTT. This codes for CASSVTGDSGNQPQHF.

Remarks on this clone: This CDR3 is also generated by other DNA sequences in the sample. The chain recombines TRBV10-3 with TRBJ2-1; 13 positions agree with TRBD2. The CDR3 is made up of 18 amino acids. CDR1 ENHRY and CDR2 SYGVKD come from the germline V gene. J lost 9 bases, V lost 6 bases, and 17 bases had no gene match. CDR3 in amino acids: CAIRGLAGANPVRFEQFF. The CDR3, as DNA: TGTGCCATCAGAGGACTAGCGGGAGCCAACCCTGTTCGTTTTGAGCAGTTCTTC.

Points on this clone: The DNA is omitted, as the CDR3 cannot be located on it reliably, and the CDR3 follows TCRdb's listing. J is TRBJ1-1 and V is TRBV6-5; the table assigns TRBD1, which was not confirmed against the DNA. 15 amino acids form the CDR3, both terminal residues included. Per germline, CDR1 MNHEY and CDR2 SVGAGI. The CDR3: CASILAKGVQSEAFF.

The rearrangement links TRBV12-3 or TRBV12-4 to TRBJ2-1, with 7 bases aligning to TRBD2. This CDR3 has 12 residues. V was clipped by 10 bases and J by 7 bases; unmatched bases: 7. CDR3 DNA sequence: TGTGCCACCCGCGGGAGTGGAAATGAGCAGTTCTTC. The encoded protein is CATRGSGNEQFF.

The CDR3 spells CASSQDRGLYEQYF. CDR3 sequence (DNA): TGTGCCAGCAGCCAAGATAGGGGGCTGTACGAGCAGTACTTC. The chain recombines TRBV14 with TRBJ2-7, with 7 bases identical to TRBD1. Germline CDR1 reads SGHDN; CDR2 reads FVKESK. V lost 0 bases, J lost 4 bases, and 3 bases stayed unmatched. The CDR3 consists of 14 residues.

V and J are TRBV29-1 and TRBJ2-7, with 11 positions matching TRBD1. The V gene's germline CDR1 is SQVTM and CDR2 ANQGSEA. This CDR3 spans 14 amino acids. The V and J ends lost 6 bases and 5 bases, in that order; junction bases with no gene match: 9. The CDR3 region is CSVVRDRGNHEQYF. CDR3 nucleotides: TGCAGCGTCGTCCGGGACAGGGGGAACCACGAGCAGTACTTC.

The rearrangement links TRBV2 to TRBJ2-7; weak D call: TRBD2 (5 bases). Trimming pared 3 bases from V and 4 bases from J, leaving 19 bases between. CDR1 is SNHLY and CDR2 is FYNNEI in the germline V gene. The CDR3 consists of 16 residues. In DNA form, the CDR3 reads TGTGCCAGCAGTGATAAGTTACGTGGGAGAGGGTACGAGCAGTACTTC. Translating it yields CASSDKLRGRGYEQYF.

This clone was counted between two and nine times. The chain couples TRBV7-8 to TRBJ1-5; D is uncertain. The CDR3 runs to 15 residues. V was pared by 5 bases and J by 6 bases, with 17 bases between. Germline CDR1 is SGHVS and CDR2 is FQNEAQ. The CDR3 bases are TGTGCCAGCAGCCCAGAGGTTCCCCCAGTTCAGCCCCAGCATTTT. This gives the protein CASSPEVPPVQPQHF.

The genes are TRBV19 and TRBJ2-1; 11 nucleotides agree with TRBD2. Germline assignment: CDR1 LNHDA and CDR2 SQIVND (reference sequence). Germline trimming cut 6 bases from V and 0 bases from J; bases unmatched to any gene: 10. The CDR3 totals 18 residues. DNA of the CDR3: TGTGCCAGTAGCCGCACCATACTAGCGGGAGCCTCCTACAATGAGCAGTTCTTC. It codes for CASSRTILAGASYNEQFF. The full variable domain, with the rest looked up from reference TRBV19 and TRBJ2-1, is DGGITQSPKYLFRKEGQNVTLSCEQNLNHDAMYWYRQDPGQGLRLIYYSQIVNDFQKGDIAEGYSVSREKKESFPLTVTSAQKNPTAFYLCASSRTILAGASYNEQFFGPGTRLTVL.

This rearrangement joins TRBV27 to TRBJ2-3; D is undetermined. This CDR3 comprises 14 residues. The V gene's germline CDR1 is MNHEY and CDR2 SMNVEV (reference sequence). V was shortened by 6 bases and J by 1 base, with 11 bases between the two germline ends. CDR3 residues: CASSPPTRTDTQYF. The CDR3 DNA sequence: TGTGCCAGCAGCCCTCCGACTCGCACAGATACGCAGTATTTT.

This clone has only a few counts. J is TRBJ2-7 and V is TRBV6-2 or TRBV6-3; possibly TRBD1 for D (5 bases). V dropped 0 bases and J dropped 4 bases, with 16 bases sitting between them. Germline V lookup: CDR1 MNHEY, CDR2 SVGEGT. This CDR3 is built from 16 residues. The CDR3 region has the DNA TGTGCCAGCAGTTACTCGATAGGTGGGGCCTATTACGAGCAGTACTTC. Translating gives CASSYSIGGAYYEQYF.

The chain uses TRBV29-1 and TRBJ1-1; D perhaps matches TRBD1 (6 bases). CDR1 and CDR2 from the germline V gene are SQVTM and ANQGSEA. The ends were cut back, 3 bases at V and 6 bases at J, with 23 bases in the middle. The CDR3 length is 16 residues. CDR3 in amino acids: CSVEDSRWGREPEAFF. Written as DNA, the CDR3 is TGCAGCGTTGAGGACAGTAGATGGGGTCGGGAACCTGAAGCTTTCTTT.

The rearrangement uses TRBV7-8 and TRBJ1-2; D is uncertain. The CDR3 is 15 amino acids. V was trimmed by 1 base and J by 2 bases, leaving 11 bases between them. The germline CDR1 and CDR2 sequences are SGHVS and FQNEAQ. CDR3 nucleotides: TGTGCCAGCAGCTTAGAAGCAGGAGGCAACTATGGCTACACCTTC. It specifies CASSLEAGGNYGYTF.

The chain is built from TRBV28 and TRBJ1-2, with D unclear. This CDR3 has 17 residues. With 5 bases removed from V and 0 bases from J, the gap between germline ends came to 19 bases. Per the germline V gene, CDR1 is MDHEN and CDR2 is SYDVKM. The CDR3 sequence: CASSAAVSLAPNYGYTF. For the CDR3, the DNA is TGTGCCAGCAGTGCTGCGGTGAGCCTAGCCCCTAACTATGGCTACACCTTC.

The chain joins TRBV7-6 to TRBJ2-7; 10 bases line up with TRBD2. This CDR3 region has 15 residues. Germline CDR1 SGHVS, CDR2 FNYEAQ. J lost 4 bases, V lost 4 bases, and 7 bases had no gene match. The CDR3 region has the DNA TGTGCCAGCAGCTCTGTAGCGGGAGGATTATACGAGCAGTACTTC. Protein sequence: CASSSVAGGLYEQYF.

Written as DNA, the CDR3 is TGTGCCACCAGCGATGGGACAGTGCAGGGACAGCCCCAGCATTTT. Translated: CATSDGTVQGQPQHF. The rearrangement links TRBV15 to TRBJ1-5; TRBD1 agrees at 7 bases. From germline, CDR1 is LNHNV and CDR2 YYDKDF (reference sequence). V shed 5 bases and J 7 bases; nucleotides not matched to a gene: 11. CDR3 length: 15 residues.

The rearrangement joins TRBV11-2 to TRBJ2-1; D remains unclear. The CDR3 has 13 amino acids. V was clipped by 2 bases and J by 8 bases, with 10 bases between them. Per germline, CDR1 SGHAT and CDR2 FQNNGV. CDR3 sequence reads: CASSLYVAHEQFF. CDR3 nucleotide sequence: TGTGCCAGCAGCTTATACGTAGCCCATGAGCAGTTCTTC.